This T cell receptor (beta chain) appears in the sequencing data of a study of shared clonotypes between healthy human individuals. Turning to the study itself: Plates per donor: three CD4 naive, three CD4 memory, two CD8 naive, one CD8 memory. Study-wide results and limits: Of the naive CD4 clonotypes, 4% to 5% were shared across a handful of donors. At large depth, rarefaction still showed sorted-subset sequencing to be incomplete.

About this clone itself: Its cognate antigen is unknown.

Deep level was the assay's run setting. Generated by immunoSEQ multiplex PCR, the TCRdb table keeps only in-frame clones and is missing some. The table lists approximately 2.1 million clones, over 85% of them singletons. The clonotype was recovered from a man in his late teens or twenties in good health. Some clones in this sample may be carry-over from other donors' samples. What was sequenced was naive CD4+ T cells from PBMCs. The subset is: CD45RA+ positively selected.

The CDR3, as DNA: TGTGCCAGCAGCACGCTGTTGAGGGGGCGAGAGACCCAGTACTTC. This sequence encodes CASSTLLRGRETQYF. J is TRBJ2-5 and V is TRBV28, with 7 bases lining up with TRBD1. This CDR3 contains 15 residues. CDR1 and CDR2 from the germline V gene are MDHEN and SYDVKM. After removal of 6 bases from V and 4 bases from J, the junction contained 11 bases not matched to a gene.